The source of this T cell receptor beta chain is a study of T-cell memory formation after mild COVID-19. Study-wide results and limits: A balance of CD4 and CD8 characterized clones contracting day 15 to 85, whereas later expanders leaned CD4+. The study found contracting CD4+ clones mainly in CM and EM and contracting CD8+ clones in EMRA.

cDNA libraries for TCR alpha and TCR beta, carrying sample barcodes and UMIs, came from 5'RACE with constant-segment primers. TCRdb redid the calling of the 5' RACE reads with MiXCR, one entry per CDR3 protein. The sample carries about 360,000 distinct CDR3 sequences, approximately 14% recorded once. The germline V gene encodes CDR1 SGDLS and CDR2 YYNGEE. The trim removed 4 bases at V and 3 bases at J, leaving 6 bases unmatched. The CDR3 runs 16 residues. This clonotype was observed at least ten times. Its cognate antigen is unknown. The material sequenced was PBMCs or a T cell subset sorted from them (not recorded which). The V and J genes are TRBV9 and TRBJ2-2, with 10 bases fitting TRBD1. The receptor's source is a man between 18 and 29 years old who had mild COVID-19 (a few samples of this study predate the infection). Cell type and time point are not known. CDR3 residues: CASSPGQGGDTGELFF. The CDR3 region has the DNA TGTGCCAGCAGCCCCGGACAGGGGGGGGACACCGGGGAGCTGTTTTTT.